These 28 T cell receptor beta chains were sequenced from one sample in a study of blood T cell repertoires in COVID-19. Repertoires were generated with immunoSEQ multiplex PCR, while TCRdb's copy carries only in-frame clones and drops some. The sample records some 160,000 clones, approximately 90% being singletons. What was sequenced was peripheral blood. These receptors were collected from a woman in her sixties or seventies with COVID-19, enrolled during active disease.

This clone was detected only a few times. This rearrangement joins TRBV2 to TRBJ1-6; no firm D call. The CDR3 extends over 14 amino acids. V was cut by 7 bases and J by 5 bases, with 12 bases left in between. Germline CDR1 is SNHLY and CDR2 is FYNNEI. CDR3 sequence: CASTLGKDNSPLHF. The CDR3 DNA is TGTGCCAGCACCCTCGGGAAGGATAATTCACCCCTCCACTTT.

The rearrangement joins TRBV25-1 to TRBJ2-4; weak D call: TRBD1 (5 bases). CDR3 length: 13 residues. The V gene lost 2 bases and the J gene lost 8 bases, with 10 bases spanning the gap. Germline CDR1 MGHDK, CDR2 SYGVNS. CDR3 residues: CASSERGVDIQYF. In DNA form, the CDR3 reads TGTGCCAGCAGTGAAAGGGGTGTGGACATTCAGTACTTC.

This clone was recorded once. The V and J genes are TRBV4-1 and TRBJ2-5, with 7 bases matching TRBD1. This CDR3 is built from 14 residues. With 1 base clipped from V and 4 bases from J, the junction kept 3 bases outside the gene matches. CDR1 is MGHRA and CDR2 is YSYEKL in the germline V gene. CDR3 DNA sequence: TGCGCCAGCAGCCAAGTGGGACAGAGAGAGACCCAGTACTTC. Its translation is CASSQVGQRETQYF.

The rearrangement uses TRBV11-2 and TRBJ2-1; maybe TRBD1 (6 bases). The germline gives CDR1 SGHAT, CDR2 FQNNGV. With 5 bases removed from V and 3 bases from J, the gap between germline ends came to 17 bases. The length of the CDR3 is 16 residues. CDR3 in amino acids: CASSRRGGEVYNEQFF. The CDR3 region has the DNA TGTGCCAGCAGCAGACGTGGGGGCGAAGTCTACAATGAGCAGTTCTTC.

CDR3 coding DNA: TGTGCCAGCATGAGGGCGGGGAGCTCCTACAATGAGCAGTTCTTC. Its protein is CASMRAGSSYNEQFF. This chain links TRBV6-5 with TRBJ2-1, with a weak D call TRBD2 (6 bases). Germline V gene sequence: CDR1 MNHEY, CDR2 SVGAGI. This CDR3 is built from 15 residues. Trimming removed 7 bases from V and 0 bases from J, with 13 bases in between.

V and J are TRBV5-6 and TRBJ2-3, with 9 bases that match TRBD1. The CDR3 runs to 17 residues. The J segment lost 2 bases and the V segment lost 0 bases, leaving 7 bases of the junction unmatched. Germline CDR1 is SGHDT and CDR2 is YYEEEE. Here the CDR3 reads CASSLGGDRVPTDTQYF. The CDR3 DNA is TGTGCCAGCAGCTTGGGGGGGGACAGGGTTCCCACAGATACGCAGTATTTT.

The chain couples TRBV5-5 to TRBJ1-1; possibly TRBD1 for D (6 bases). This CDR3 has 14 residues. Trimming took 4 bases from V and 0 from J, leaving 10 bases between them. Germline V lookup: CDR1 SGHKS, CDR2 YYEKEE (reference sequence). The CDR3 protein is CASSIRDMNTEAFF. Here the CDR3 DNA reads TGTGCCAGCAGCATCCGGGACATGAACACTGAAGCTTTCTTT.

V and J are TRBV6-4 and TRBJ1-5; 7 positions agree with TRBD1. V was pared by 6 bases and J by 7 bases, with 9 bases of the junction left unmatched. CDR3 size: 14 residues. The germline V gene has CDR1 MRHNA and CDR2 SNTAGT. CDR3 sequence reads: CASRGTGVHQPQHF. Here the CDR3 DNA reads TGTGCCAGCAGGGGTACAGGGGTACACCAGCCCCAGCATTTT.

CDR3 in amino acids: CASNTPGNSPLHF. CDR3 in DNA: TGTGCCAGCAACACCCCAGGAAATTCACCCCTCCACTTT. The chain carries TRBV16 and TRBJ1-6; D is undetermined. The CDR3 contains 13 residues. CDR1 KGHSY and CDR2 FQNENV come from the germline V gene. Trimming pared 7 bases from V and 7 bases from J, leaving 11 bases between. Together with reference TRBV16 and TRBJ1-6, the CDR3 gives the full variable domain: GEEVAQTPKHLVRGEGQKAKLYCAPIKGHSYVFWYQQVLKNEFKFLISFQNENVFDETGMPKERFSAKCLPNSPCSLEIQATKLEDSAVYFCASNTPGNSPLHFGNGTRLTVT.

A note on this clone: Other DNA sequences in this specimen translate into the identical CDR3. The rearrangement links TRBV9 to TRBJ2-3; tentative D call: TRBD2 (6 bases). The CDR3 has 16 residues. The V and J ends lost 4 bases and 1 base respectively, with 16 bases between them. Germline-derived CDR1 and CDR2 are SGDLS and YYNGEE. CDR3 DNA sequence: TGTGCCAGCAGCCCCCGAGACCAGCGGGGCACAGATACGCAGTATTTT. Translating it yields CASSPRDQRGTDTQYF.

The chain carries TRBV18 and TRBJ1-1; a possible D gene is TRBD1 (6 bases). The CDR3 totals 12 residues. Germline CDR1 and CDR2: KGHSH and LQKENI. V shed 5 bases and J shed 2 bases, with 6 bases lying between them. As DNA, the CDR3 is TGTGCCAGCTCAGGGGGCAACACTGAAGCTTTCTTT. Translated: CASSGGNTEAFF.

The J gene is TRBJ2-6, the V gene TRBV15; 9 nucleotides align to TRBD2. Looked up from germline, CDR1 is LNHNV and CDR2 is YYDKDF (reference sequence). V gave up 0 bases and J gave up 1 base; unmatched junction bases: 7. This CDR3 comprises 19 residues. CDR3 bases: TGTGCCACCAGCAGAGATCTGGGGACTAGCCGGTCTGGGGCCAACGTCCTGACTTTC. Translating it yields CATSRDLGTSRSGANVLTF. The variable domain in full, completed from reference TRBV15 and TRBJ2-6, reads DAMVIQNPRYQVTQFGKPVTLSCSQTLNHNVMYWYQQKSSQAPKLLFHYYDKDFNNEADTPDNFQSRRPNTSFCFLDIRSPGLGDTAMYLCATSRDLGTSRSGANVLTFGAGSRLTVL.

Only a few counts were recorded for this clone. The V gene is TRBV6-6, the J gene TRBJ1-3; tentatively, D is TRBD1 (5 bases). The CDR3 covers 15 residues. Germline lookup yields CDR1 MNHNY and CDR2 SVGAGI (reference sequence). V was clipped by 5 bases and J by 0 bases, with 11 bases between them. The CDR3 DNA sequence: TGTGCCAGCAGTCCGACAGAACCCTCTGGAAACACCATATATTTT. This translates into CASSPTEPSGNTIYF.

Turning to this clone: The DNA is left out, because the CDR3 cannot be placed on it with certainty; the CDR3 is given as TCRdb lists it. This chain links TRBV28 with TRBJ1-2; the listed D gene, TRBD1, was not tested against the DNA. Looked up from germline, CDR1 is MDHEN and CDR2 is SYDVKM. The CDR3 comprises 14 residues, both ends counted. The CDR3 reads CASSSSTSLLGYTF.

The chain combines TRBV2 with TRBJ1-2; 9 bases line up with TRBD1. CDR1 is SNHLY and CDR2 is FYNNEI in the germline V gene. The CDR3 runs 13 residues. The junction had 7 bases not matched to a gene; V was cut back by 6 bases and J by 8 bases. The CDR3 sequence is CASRAGQGSGYTF. In DNA form, the CDR3 reads TGTGCCAGCAGGGCGGGACAGGGTAGCGGCTACACCTTC. Full variable domain (missing parts from reference TRBV2 and TRBJ1-2): EPEVTQTPSHQVTQMGQEVILRCVPISNHLYFYWYRQILGQKVEFLVSFYNNEISEKSEIFDDQFSVERPDGSNFTLKIRSTKLEDSAMYFCASRAGQGSGYTFGSGTRLTVV.

Worth noting for this clone: The sample carries other DNA sequences with the same CDR3. The genes are TRBV18 and TRBJ1-1; 8 bases line up with TRBD1. Losses at the gene ends were 2 bases for V and 1 base for J; bases not matched to a gene: 0. Germline assignment: CDR1 KGHSH and CDR2 LQKENI. The CDR3 covers 14 residues. The CDR3 region has the DNA TGTGCCAGCTCACCAGGACAGGGGAACACTGAAGCTTTCTTT. It is translated as CASSPGQGNTEAFF.

The genes are TRBV5-1 and TRBJ2-2; D not resolved. The V gene's germline CDR1 is SGHRS and CDR2 YFSETQ. The CDR3 runs to 14 residues. Between the trimmed V and J ends, which lost 4 bases and 0 bases, there was a span of 7 bases. CDR3 loop: CASSAHANTGELFF. The CDR3 DNA sequence: TGCGCCAGCAGCGCGCATGCGAACACCGGGGAGCTGTTTTTT.

The chain combines TRBV2 with TRBJ2-1; D perhaps matches TRBD2 (6 bases). CDR3 size: 11 residues. Trimming stripped 8 bases from V and 10 bases from J, with 12 bases between. The germline gives CDR1 SNHLY, CDR2 FYNNEI. CDR3 sequence: CASGGVGEQFF. The CDR3 DNA follows: TGTGCCAGCGGCGGGGTTGGGGAGCAGTTCTTC.

The chain carries TRBV18 and TRBJ2-1, with 7 bases fitting TRBD2. Germline assignment: CDR1 KGHSH and CDR2 LQKENI. The CDR3 extends over 15 amino acids. J lost 4 bases, V lost 4 bases, and 7 bases had no gene match. The CDR3 spells CASSLGLEVYNEQFF. DNA of the CDR3: TGTGCCAGCTCACTCGGACTAGAGGTTTACAATGAGCAGTTCTTC.

The rearrangement uses TRBV13 and TRBJ2-4; TRBD2 agrees at 11 bases. The V and J ends lost 3 bases and 2 bases, in that order; junction bases with no gene match: 9. The CDR3 has 18 amino acids. From germline, CDR1 is PRHDT and CDR2 FYEKMQ (reference sequence). This chain's CDR3 is CASSFLAGGLSTKNIQYF. Here the CDR3 DNA reads TGTGCCAGCAGCTTTTTAGCGGGGGGGCTATCTACCAAAAACATTCAGTACTTC. Full variable domain (remainder filled in from reference TRBV13 and TRBJ2-4): AAGVIQSPRHLIKEKRETATLKCYPIPRHDTVYWYQQGPGQDPQFLISFYEKMQSDKGSIPDRFSAQQFSDYHSELNMSSLELGDSALYFCASSFLAGGLSTKNIQYFGAGTRLSVL.

This chain connects TRBV5-6 to TRBJ1-5; the match to TRBD1 covers 10 bases. The J segment lost 6 bases and the V segment lost 2 bases, leaving 17 bases of the junction unmatched. Germline-derived CDR1 and CDR2 are SGHDT and YYEEEE. This CDR3 spans 19 amino acids. CDR3 residues: CASSFYTTGGTAKGQPQHF. Here the CDR3 DNA reads TGTGCCAGCAGCTTCTATACGACAGGGGGCACAGCTAAAGGTCAGCCCCAGCATTTT.

This chain joins TRBV7-8 and TRBJ2-1; 10 nucleotides align to TRBD2. This CDR3 is built from 20 residues. J gave up 0 bases and V 1 base, and 12 bases lay outside the gene matches. CDR1 is SGHVS, CDR2 FQNEAQ, per germline. CDR3 region: CASSLVASGGPPRSYNEQFF. The CDR3 DNA follows: TGTGCCAGCAGCTTAGTGGCTAGCGGGGGACCACCTCGCTCCTACAATGAGCAGTTCTTC.

The chain uses TRBV4-1 and TRBJ1-6, with 7 bases aligning to TRBD1. Germline values: CDR1 MGHRA, CDR2 YSYEKL. There are 16 residues in the CDR3. With 1 base clipped from V and 10 bases from J, the junction kept 10 bases outside the gene matches. CDR3 nucleotides: TGCGCCAGCAGCCAAGTCCCGACAGGGAGTAACTCACCCCTCCACTTT. This encodes CASSQVPTGSNSPLHF.

The chain is built from TRBV3-1 (or the pseudogene TRBV3-2) and TRBJ1-4; TRBD1 might be the D (6 bases). The germline CDR1 and CDR2 sequences are LGHDT and YNNKEL (reference sequence). V lost 1 base, J lost 8 bases, and 11 bases lay in between. The CDR3 sequence is 14 residues long. The CDR3, as DNA: TGTGCCAGCAGCCAAGTCAGGGGACGCGAAAAACTGTTTTTT. It translates to CASSQVRGREKLFF.

A single count supports this clone. The J gene is TRBJ1-2, the V gene TRBV18, with TRBD1 matching over 10 bases. The V gene end was trimmed by 5 bases and the J gene end by 5 bases; junction bases not matched to a gene: 11. This CDR3 spans 16 amino acids. Germline loops: CDR1 KGHSH, CDR2 LQKENI. CDR3 sequence reads: CASSSLTGGSSYGYTF. In DNA form, the CDR3 reads TGTGCCAGCTCATCTTTGACAGGGGGCTCAAGTTATGGCTACACCTTC.

J is TRBJ1-6 and V is TRBV3-1 (or the pseudogene TRBV3-2); 8 bases are shared with TRBD1. This CDR3 spans 20 amino acids. Germline V gene lookup returns CDR1 LGHDT and CDR2 YNNKEL (reference sequence). Trimming cost V 1 base and J 6 bases; bases outside gene matches: 17. CDR3 nucleotide sequence: TGTGCCAGCAGCCAAGCTTACGGGTCCCGGGGCAGGGGGCCTAATTCACCCCTCCACTTT. Translating gives CASSQAYGSRGRGPNSPLHF.

The CDR3 reads CASSPGPYSPLHF. The CDR3, as DNA: TGTGCCAGCAGCCCAGGGCCATATTCACCCCTCCACTTT. The V gene is TRBV5-6, the J gene TRBJ1-6; a possible D gene is TRBD1 (5 bases). The CDR3 runs 13 residues. Germline V gives CDR1 SGHDT, CDR2 YYEEEE. Trimming took off 4 bases at V and 8 bases at J, with 10 bases between the two ends. Full variable domain (rest looked up from reference TRBV5-6 and TRBJ1-6): DAGVTQSPTHLIKTRGQQVTLRCSPKSGHDTVSWYQQALGQGPQFIFQYYEEEERQRGNFPDRFSGHQFPNYSSELNVNALLLGDSALYLCASSPGPYSPLHFGNGTRLTVT.

This clone was seen more than once but under ten times. This chain connects TRBV27 to TRBJ1-6; TRBD1 might be the D (5 bases). V was pared by 0 bases and J by 7 bases, with 10 bases between. The CDR3 runs 15 residues. The germline V gene encodes CDR1 MNHEY and CDR2 SMNVEV (reference sequence). CDR3 in amino acids: CASSLSWGQNSPLHF. CDR3 sequence (DNA): TGTGCCAGCAGTTTATCGTGGGGCCAAAATTCACCCCTCCACTTT.